This TCR beta chain was retrieved from a study of CD8 T cells in ankylosing spondylitis. The CDR3 length is 15 residues. V shed 5 bases and J shed 0 bases, with 13 bases lying between them. Germline V gene lookup returns CDR1 KGHSH and CDR2 LQKENI. Using its own MiXCR run on the 5' RACE reads, TCRdb lists one record per CDR3 protein. The sample shows 84,000 or so distinct CDR3 sequences, about 27% of them seen only once. This clonotype came up many times. The sequence was obtained from a male donor with ankylosing spondylitis or in good health (not recorded which). The sequencing input was blood, either unsorted or a sorted T cell fraction (not recorded which). This chain links TRBV18 with TRBJ1-1; TRBD1 is a possible D gene (5 bases). The DNA of the CDR3 is TGTGCCAGCTCAGGGGGAGGGCCAATGAACACTGAAGCTTTCTTT. The encoded protein is CASSGGGPMNTEAFF.